Below, 16 T cell receptor beta chains from the same sample are listed, as sequenced in a study of CD8 T cells in ankylosing spondylitis. TCRdb ran MiXCR on the 5' RACE reads and lists one entry per CDR3 protein. The sample carries 500,000 to 550,000 distinct CDR3 sequences, approximately 12% recorded once. Which antigens these TCRs recognize remains unknown. Overall study findings and caveats: The study identified a TCR beta motif of several highly homologous variants that appeared characteristic of ankylosing spondylitis blood.

The specimen sequenced was blood, either unsorted or a sorted T cell fraction (not recorded which). The receptor set was obtained from a male donor with ankylosing spondylitis.

CDR3 sequence: CSAKSFTSGPDNEQFF. CDR3 DNA: TGCAGTGCCAAAAGCTTCACTAGCGGGCCAGACAATGAGCAGTTCTTC. V usage is TRBV20-1 and J usage is TRBJ2-1; 9 nucleotides match TRBD2. Trimming removed 6 bases from V and 5 bases from J; junction bases left unmatched: 14. The CDR3 covers 16 residues. Germline V gene data show CDR1 as DFQATT and CDR2 as SNEGSKA (reference sequence).

This chain links TRBV7-2 with TRBJ2-5; 12 bases are shared with TRBD1. Germline CDR1 is SGHTA and CDR2 is FQGNSA. The CDR3 has 16 residues. V gave up 2 bases and J gave up 5 bases; unmatched junction bases: 6. The CDR3 nucleotides are TGTGCCAGCAGCTTATGGGGACAGGGGGCTTGGGAGACCCAGTACTTC. Its protein product is CASSLWGQGAWETQYF. The variable domain in full, completed from reference TRBV7-2 and TRBJ2-5, reads GAGVSQSPSNKVTEKGKDVELRCDPISGHTALYWYRQSLGQGLEFLIYFQGNSAPDKSGLPSDRFSAERTGGSVSTLTIQRTQQEDSAVYLCASSLWGQGAWETQYFGPGTRLLVL.

This clonotype has a handful of counts. The V and J genes are TRBV12-5 and TRBJ2-1; 12 bases are a match to TRBD1. This CDR3 spans 16 amino acids. Per germline, CDR1 LGHNT and CDR2 FRNRAP. V shed 4 bases, J shed 9 bases, and the junction held 10 bases outside the gene matches. The CDR3 loop is CASGWGVGTGGGEQFF. The CDR3 DNA reads TGTGCTAGTGGTTGGGGTGTCGGGACAGGGGGCGGTGAGCAGTTCTTC.

This clonotype was recorded once. The genes are TRBV18 and TRBJ2-7; D remains ambiguous. Germline CDR1 and CDR2: KGHSH and LQKENI. The CDR3 consists of 14 residues. Trimming cost V 3 bases and J 2 bases, with 11 bases left between them. This chain's CDR3 is CASSPSGVTYEQYV. The DNA of the CDR3 is TGTGCCAGCTCACCCTCTGGGGTCACCTACGAGCAGTACGTC.

This clonotype has more than one count but fewer than ten. This chain uses TRBV7-2 with TRBJ2-7; D tentatively reads TRBD1 or TRBD2 (5 bases each). Germline loops: CDR1 SGHTA, CDR2 FQGNSA. Deletions cut 2 bases from V and 7 bases from J, with 12 bases between. The CDR3 runs to 13 residues. Here the CDR3 reads CASSLRDRREQYF. CDR3 nucleotide sequence: TGTGCCAGCAGCTTACGGGACCGTCGGGAGCAGTACTTC.

As for this clonotype: A much larger clone sits a single nucleotide away, making a read error possible. The rearrangement joins TRBV6-1 to TRBJ1-2, with a possible D match to TRBD1 (6 bases). CDR3 length: 14 amino acids. Per germline, CDR1 MNHNS and CDR2 SASEGT. V dropped 4 bases and J dropped 6 bases, with 15 bases sitting between them. The DNA for the CDR3 is TGTGCCAGCAGTGCCCGGACAGAGAGGGATGGCTACACCTTC. Residues: CASSARTERDGYTF.

The sample holds a few counts of this clonotype. The rearrangement joins TRBV29-1 to TRBJ2-1, with 7 positions matching TRBD1. The germline V gene has CDR1 SQVTM and CDR2 ANQGSEA. V lost 7 bases to trimming and J lost 1 base; unmatched junction nucleotides: 4. The CDR3 is made up of 13 amino acids. CDR3 sequence (DNA): TGCAGCGCCACCAGGGGGTCCTACAATGAGCAGTTCTTC. As protein: CSATRGSYNEQFF.

V is TRBV11-3 and J is TRBJ2-3; D is unclear. The ends were cut back, 5 bases at V and 2 bases at J, with 8 bases in the middle. This CDR3 is 13 amino acids long. Germline loops: CDR1 SGHNT, CDR2 YENEEA. CDR3 DNA: TGTGCCAGCAGCCCGTCTGTCACAGATACGCAGTATTTT. Translating it yields CASSPSVTDTQYF.

This chain joins TRBV24-1 and TRBJ2-5; D is uncertain. The CDR3 is 11 residues long. Trimming cost V 8 bases and J 3 bases, with 6 bases left between them. Looked up from germline, CDR1 is KGHDR and CDR2 is SFDVKD. In nucleotides, the CDR3 is TGTGCCACCACCCAGGAAGAGACCCAGTACTTC. The encoded protein is CATTQEETQYF.

Ten or more counts support this clonotype. The V call is TRBV4-1, the J call TRBJ1-2; D unclear. Trimming removed 1 base from V and 5 bases from J, with 11 bases in between. This CDR3 region has 14 residues. Germline V gene lookup returns CDR1 MGHRA and CDR2 YSYEKL. CDR3 region: CASSQGKEWYGYTF. The CDR3 DNA reads as TGCGCCAGCAGCCAAGGAAAGGAATGGTATGGCTACACCTTC.

This clonotype showed up many times. This sequence joins TRBV3-1 and TRBJ2-3; a possible D gene is TRBD2 (6 bases). V dropped 3 bases and J dropped 0 bases, with 10 bases sitting between them. Per the germline V gene, CDR1 is LGHDT and CDR2 is YNNKEL (reference sequence). This CDR3 contains 15 residues. CDR3 in DNA: TGTGCCAGCAGCCACCGGGAGCCCAGCACAGATACGCAGTATTTT. Translated, it gives CASSHREPSTDTQYF.

This clonotype was detected a few times. V usage is TRBV7-9 and J usage is TRBJ1-1; TRBD1 might be the D (6 bases). Trimming cost V 0 bases and J 5 bases, with 13 bases left between them. Germline V lookup: CDR1 SEHNR, CDR2 FQNEAQ (reference sequence). This CDR3 is built from 15 residues. CDR3 sequence: CASSLAGGAWTEAFF. CDR3 bases: TGTGCCAGCAGCTTAGCGGGGGGCGCCTGGACTGAAGCTTTCTTT.

This clonotype was seen only once. The chain recombines TRBV10-3 with TRBJ2-2, with D maybe TRBD2 (6 bases). With 0 bases removed from V and 1 base from J, the gap between germline ends came to 12 bases. Germline assignment: CDR1 ENHRY and CDR2 SYGVKD. The CDR3 consists of 17 residues. The CDR3 nucleotides are TGTGCCATCAGTGAGTCGAGCCCAGCGGGGAACACCGGGGAGCTGTTTTTT. Protein sequence: CAISESSPAGNTGELFF.

The genes are TRBV7-8 and TRBJ1-6, with a possible D match to TRBD1 (5 bases). This CDR3 contains 15 residues. V was clipped by 2 bases and J by 7 bases, with 12 bases between them. Germline V lookup: CDR1 SGHVS, CDR2 FQNEAQ. The DNA for the CDR3 is TGTGCCAGCAGCTTAAGCGGGACCCGAAATTCACCCCTCCACTTT. Its translation is CASSLSGTRNSPLHF. The entire variable domain, with the rest obtained from reference TRBV7-8 and TRBJ1-6, is as follows: GAGVSQSPRYKVAKRGQDVALRCDPISGHVSLFWYQQALGQGPEFLTYFQNEAQLDKSGLPSDRFFAERPEGSVSTLKIQRTQQEDSAVYLCASSLSGTRNSPLHFGNGTRLTVT.

This clonotype was counted once. This chain links TRBV27 with TRBJ2-7; no clear D gene. Germline-derived CDR1 and CDR2 are MNHEY and SMNVEV (reference sequence). The CDR3 length is 14 residues. The V end lost 6 bases, the J end lost 4 bases, and 16 bases lay between the germline ends. The CDR3: CASSPKGPLYEQYF. For the CDR3, the DNA is TGTGCCAGCAGCCCGAAGGGCCCGCTTTACGAGCAGTACTTC.

This clonotype turned up a few times. The chain has TRBV7-9 and TRBJ1-1; D is unclear. V gave up 2 bases and J gave up 13 bases, with 11 bases separating them. Germline V gene sequence: CDR1 SEHNR, CDR2 FQNEAQ (reference sequence). The CDR3 is made up of 11 amino acids. The CDR3 DNA sequence: TGTGCCAGCAGCTTAAGGCCGGTGGGTTTCTTT. Translating it yields CASSLRPVGFF.